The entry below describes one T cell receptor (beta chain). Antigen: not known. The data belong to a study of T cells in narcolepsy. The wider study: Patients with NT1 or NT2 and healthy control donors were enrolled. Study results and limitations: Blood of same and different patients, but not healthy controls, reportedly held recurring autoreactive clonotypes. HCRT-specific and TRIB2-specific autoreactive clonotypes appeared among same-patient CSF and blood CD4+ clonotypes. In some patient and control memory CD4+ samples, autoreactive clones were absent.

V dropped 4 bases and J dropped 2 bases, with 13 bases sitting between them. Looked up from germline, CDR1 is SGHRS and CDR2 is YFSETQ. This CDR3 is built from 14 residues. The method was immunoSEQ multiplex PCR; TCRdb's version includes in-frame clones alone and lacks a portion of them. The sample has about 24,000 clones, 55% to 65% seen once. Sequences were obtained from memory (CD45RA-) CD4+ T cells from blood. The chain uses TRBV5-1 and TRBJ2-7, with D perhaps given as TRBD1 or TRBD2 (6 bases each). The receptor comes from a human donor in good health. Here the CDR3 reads CASSKGGGTYEQYF. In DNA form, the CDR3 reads TGCGCCAGCAGCAAGGGGGGTGGGACCTACGAGCAGTACTTC.